This T cell receptor (beta chain) was recovered during a study of molecular identifiers for immune sequencing clone quantification. General observations from the study: Reports indicate spiked Jurkat TCR RNA from one cell could be found among one million naive cells. More than 97% of effector molecules, versus under 1% of naive-cell molecules, belonged to clones above 20 RNA copies.

Per germline, CDR1 MNHEY and CDR2 SVGEGT. The V gene lost 5 bases and the J gene lost 0 bases, with 11 bases spanning the gap. The CDR3 is 15 amino acids. Naive CD8 T cells were FACS-sorted by CD8+CD4-CCR7+CD45RA+ markers. Concerning this clonotype itself: The target antigen is unknown.

Previously described methods with listed TCR primers produced the bulk TCR libraries. TCRdb re-called the PCR reads with MiXCR, one entry per CDR3 protein. The sample comprises 460,000 or so distinct CDR3 sequences, around 25% of which are singletons, and approximately 0.8% rests with the top ten. This TCR was sampled from a human donor in good health. Some libraries in this study had Jurkat cell RNA spiked in. The sequenced sample was naive CD8+ T cells from blood, with Jurkat cell RNA spiked in. Subset indicated: FACS-sorted CD8+CD4-CCR7+CD45RA+ naive T cells. The V call is TRBV6-2 or TRBV6-3, the J call TRBJ1-5; D is unclear. The CDR3 spells CASSLGGFSNQPQHF. DNA for the CDR3: TGTGCCAGCAGTCTGGGAGGGTTTAGCAATCAGCCCCAGCATTTT.